The present entry profiles one T cell receptor (beta chain) with its context. Its target is unknown. Expansion of antigen-specific CD4+ T cells with viral peptide pools was carried out by the ViraFEST assay before sequencing. Following culture for about ten days, CD4+ T cells were isolated. This record comes from a study of vaccination effects on CD4 cells after COVID-19. Produced via immunoSEQ multiplex PCR; TCRdb's table is partial and in-frame only. Seen here are approximately 22,000 clones, about three quarters observed once, and the top ten hold 12%. J gave up 3 bases and V 4 bases, and 3 bases lay outside the gene matches. Germline V gene lookup returns CDR1 MNHEY and CDR2 SVGAGI. The CDR3 is 15 residues long.

This clonotype was obtained from a human donor who received a COVID-19 vaccine. This chain connects TRBV6-5 to TRBJ2-6; 7 bases line up with TRBD1. Source: CD4+ T cells from PBMCs cultured with HCoV-229E spike peptides, taken before COVID-19 vaccination. Written as DNA, the CDR3 is TGTGCCAGCAGTTTGACAGGGAATGGGGCCAACGTCCTGACTTTC. It translates to CASSLTGNGANVLTF.